Below are 25 T cell receptor beta chains sequenced from a single sample in a study of T cell responses to AZD1222 COVID-19 vaccine. TCRdb's copy holds only in-frame clones and misses some; the assay was immunoSEQ multiplex PCR. The top ten hold 5.5% of the sample, which has 150,000 or so clones, more than 70% seen once. Sequencing was performed on peripheral blood, taken on day 0 of AZD1222 vaccination. These receptors came from an adult in good health.

This sequence joins TRBV4-3 and TRBJ1-5; no firm D call. The CDR3 contains 16 residues. Germline CDR1 reads LGHNA; CDR2 reads YSLEER. The V gene lost 0 bases and the J gene lost 0 bases, with 9 bases spanning the gap. The CDR3 DNA reads TGCGCCAGCAGCCAAGATCGGCGATATAGCAATCAGCCCCAGCATTTT. It encodes CASSQDRRYSNQPQHF.

This clone has only a few counts. V usage is TRBV30 and J usage is TRBJ1-1; D not resolved. In germline, CDR1 is GTSNPN, CDR2 SVGIG (reference sequence). The CDR3 is 11 residues long. V lost 3 bases and J lost 2, with 4 bases in between. The CDR3 region has the DNA TGTGCCTGGAGAGAAAACACTGAAGCTTTCTTT. Amino acid sequence: CAWRENTEAFF.

This clone has a handful of counts. This sequence joins TRBV30 and TRBJ2-7; D possibly matches TRBD1 or TRBD2 (5 bases each). Trimming shortened V by 0 bases and J by 2 bases, and 11 bases separated the two germline ends. The germline V gene has CDR1 GTSNPN and CDR2 SVGIG (reference sequence). The CDR3 spans 14 residues. DNA of the CDR3: TGTGCCTGGAGTGTAGGCAGGGAGCCCTACGAGCAGTACTTC. Its protein product is CAWSVGREPYEQYF.

The chain recombines TRBV7-2 with TRBJ1-1, with D possibly being TRBD1 (6 bases). Germline assignment: CDR1 SGHTA and CDR2 FQGNSA. The CDR3 extends over 14 amino acids. Trimming left V 5 bases short and J 7 bases short, with 17 bases between. The CDR3 DNA reads as TGTGCCAGCAGCCTACAGGGAGTTGGAAGTGAAGCTTTCTTT. Protein sequence: CASSLQGVGSEAFF.

CDR3 DNA: TGTGCCAGCAGCTTAGCGCAGGCTTCTAATGAAAAACTGTTTTTT. Protein product: CASSLAQASNEKLFF. This chain joins TRBV7-6 and TRBJ1-4; D is undetermined. The ends were cut back, 0 bases at V and 3 bases at J, with 8 bases in the middle. Germline lookup yields CDR1 SGHVS and CDR2 FNYEAQ. The CDR3 sequence is 15 residues long.

The CDR3: CASTPTPNQPQHF. The CDR3 region has the DNA TGTGCCAGCACCCCCACCCCCAATCAGCCCCAGCATTTT. The V call is TRBV27, the J call TRBJ1-5; D remains unclear. The germline V gene encodes CDR1 MNHEY and CDR2 SMNVEV (reference sequence). This CDR3 spans 13 amino acids. V lost 7 bases and J lost 3, with 10 bases in between.

The rearrangement links TRBV23-1 to TRBJ1-3; no reliable D call. TRBV23-1 is placed among ORFs of uncertain function. This CDR3 is 15 amino acids long. The V gene lost 6 bases and the J gene lost 4 bases, with 16 bases spanning the gap. In DNA form, the CDR3 reads TGCGCCAGCAGCCCAAAGCGGGTCTCAGGAAACACCATATATTTT. Its translation is CASSPKRVSGNTIYF.

Points on this clone: A read error is likely, as this CDR3 ends without the conserved phenylalanine or tryptophan. This rearrangement joins TRBV9 to TRBJ1-3; 9 bases match TRBD1. J was trimmed by 2 bases and V by 4 bases; bases with no gene match: 10. This CDR3 comprises 17 residues. Looked up from germline, CDR1 is SGDLS and CDR2 is YYNGEE. The CDR3 DNA reads as TGTGCCAGCAGCCCTCAAAGGGACAGGGTGGCTGGAAACACCATATATCTT. It specifies CASSPQRDRVAGNTIYL.

CDR3 residues: CASSQDLGGELFF. DNA of the CDR3: TGTGCCAGCAGCCAAGATCTAGGCGGGGAGCTGTTTTTT. V gene TRBV4-2 combines with J gene TRBJ2-2; D is uncertain. This CDR3 comprises 13 residues. Germline loops: CDR1 LGHNA, CDR2 YNFKEQ. V was trimmed by 0 bases and J by 7 bases, leaving 6 bases between them.

In its sample, this clone was seen once. The chain recombines TRBV3-1 (or the pseudogene TRBV3-2) with TRBJ2-1, with TRBD1 matching over 7 bases. Losses at the gene ends were 3 bases for V and 8 bases for J; bases not matched to a gene: 4. The germline V gene has CDR1 LGHDT and CDR2 YNNKEL (reference sequence). CDR3 length equals 13 residues. The CDR3 region has the DNA TGTGCCAGCAGCCATTACAGGGGCGATGAGCAGTTCTTC. Its translation: CASSHYRGDEQFF.

The chain uses TRBV30 and TRBJ1-1; no reliable D call. V shed 2 bases and J shed 0 bases, with 10 bases lying between them. CDR1 and CDR2 from the germline V gene are GTSNPN and SVGIG (reference sequence). CDR3 length equals 14 residues. This chain's CDR3 is CAWSPSDLNTEAFF. The CDR3 nucleotides are TGTGCCTGGAGTCCCTCTGACCTGAACACTGAAGCTTTCTTT.

The chain couples TRBV6-1 to TRBJ2-7; D not resolved. Deletions cut 2 bases from V and 3 bases from J, with 8 bases between. The germline CDR1 and CDR2 sequences are MNHNS and SASEGT. The CDR3 runs 13 residues. CDR3 in DNA: TGTGCCAGCAGTGAAATTAGGCTCTACGAGCAGTACTTC. Translation gives CASSEIRLYEQYF.

This chain joins TRBV11-2 and TRBJ2-7; D uncertain. CDR1 and CDR2 (germline): SGHAT, FQNNGV. The CDR3 has 15 residues. Deletions cut 2 bases from V and 0 bases from J, with 11 bases between. CDR3 nucleotides: TGTGCCAGCAGCTTACTCGGTGGGGTCTCCTACGAGCAGTACTTC. This encodes CASSLLGGVSYEQYF.

The chain employs TRBV7-9 and TRBJ2-1; 13 bases line up with TRBD2. The CDR3 is 14 amino acids. CDR1 and CDR2 (germline): SEHNR, FQNEAQ (reference sequence). Losses at the gene ends were 5 bases for V and 12 bases for J; bases not matched to a gene: 7. As DNA, the CDR3 is TGTGCCAGCAGCCTAGGACTAGCGGGAGACCGGCAGTTCTTC. It translates to CASSLGLAGDRQFF.

This clone was seen once. The V call is TRBV5-6, the J call TRBJ1-1, with D perhaps matching TRBD1 (6 bases). The CDR3 covers 17 residues. V lost 4 bases, J lost 4 bases, and 23 bases lay in between. Germline V CDR1 and CDR2: SGHDT, YYEEEE. The CDR3 spells CASSPLGAGLGSTEAFF. The DNA of the CDR3 is TGTGCCAGCAGCCCCCTGGGGGCCGGACTAGGTTCCACTGAAGCTTTCTTT.

V usage is TRBV30 and J usage is TRBJ1-1; D remains unclear. The CDR3 has 13 amino acids. From germline, CDR1 is GTSNPN and CDR2 SVGIG (reference sequence). V dropped 2 bases and J dropped 1 base, with 8 bases sitting between them. The CDR3 is CAWSPHRNTEAFF. The CDR3 nucleotides are TGTGCCTGGAGTCCCCACAGGAACACTGAAGCTTTCTTT.

This chain joins TRBV2 and TRBJ2-7, with 9 bases identical to TRBD1. The CDR3 is made up of 13 amino acids. Trimming took 6 bases from V and 4 from J; bases not matched to a gene: 4. Per the germline V gene, CDR1 is SNHLY and CDR2 is FYNNEI. The DNA for the CDR3 is TGTGCCAGCAGCGTCGGACAGGGGTACGAGCAGTACTTC. Protein: CASSVGQGYEQYF.

This chain links TRBV9 with TRBJ1-6; the D is unclear. This CDR3 is 14 amino acids long. Germline assignment: CDR1 SGDLS and CDR2 YYNGEE. Trimming removed 0 bases from V and 7 bases from J, with 8 bases in between. The CDR3 sequence is CASSVVPVNSPLHF. In nucleotides, the CDR3 is TGTGCCAGCAGCGTAGTTCCAGTAAATTCACCCCTCCACTTT.

This clone is a singleton in its sample. Here the CDR3 reads CASSLTGVLTDTQYF. The DNA of the CDR3 is TGTGCCAGCAGCTTAACAGGTGTGCTCACAGATACGCAGTATTTT. The rearrangement uses TRBV7-3 and TRBJ2-3; no clear D. This CDR3 spans 15 amino acids. V gave up 0 bases and J gave up 2 bases, with 9 bases separating them. CDR1 SGHTA and CDR2 FQGTGA come from the germline V gene.

CDR3 sequence: CASSDGYRTETQYF. The CDR3 DNA sequence: TGTGCCAGCAGTGATGGATATAGGACGGAGACCCAGTACTTC. The V and J genes are TRBV25-1 and TRBJ2-5; D call uncertain. This CDR3 contains 14 residues. Trimming cost V 3 bases and J 5 bases, with 13 bases left between them. Per germline, CDR1 MGHDK and CDR2 SYGVNS.

The genes are TRBV4-3 and TRBJ2-7; 8 bases are shared with TRBD1. Germline V gives CDR1 LGHNA, CDR2 YSLEER. CDR3 length: 13 amino acids. V shed 0 bases and J 8 bases; nucleotides not matched to a gene: 3. CDR3: CASSQDQGAKQYF. DNA of the CDR3: TGCGCCAGCAGCCAAGATCAGGGGGCGAAGCAGTACTTC.

The genes are TRBV20-1 and TRBJ2-3; possibly TRBD1 or TRBD2 for D (6 bases each). CDR3 length: 15 residues. V was cut by 3 bases and J by 2 bases, with 15 bases left in between. Germline assignment: CDR1 DFQATT and CDR2 SNEGSKA (reference sequence). CDR3 loop: CSASGWGANTDTQYF. CDR3 nucleotides: TGCAGTGCTAGTGGATGGGGGGCTAACACAGATACGCAGTATTTT.

This clone showed up just a few times. Distinct nucleotide sequences in the sample also encode this CDR3. J is TRBJ1-6 and V is TRBV28; D is unclear. Germline assignment: CDR1 MDHEN and CDR2 SYDVKM. V shed 2 bases and J shed 0 bases, with 8 bases lying between them. CDR3 size: 16 residues. Written as DNA, the CDR3 is TGTGCCAGCAGTTTAACCCCACCCTCCTATAATTCACCCCTCCACTTT. Protein sequence: CASSLTPPSYNSPLHF. Full variable domain (remainder filled in from reference TRBV28 and TRBJ1-6): DVKVTQSSRYLVKRTGEKVFLECVQDMDHENMFWYRQDPGLGLRLIYFSYDVKMKEKGDIPEGYSVSREKKERFSLILESASTNQTSMYLCASSLTPPSYNSPLHFGNGTRLTVT.

The chain recombines TRBV3-1 (or the pseudogene TRBV3-2) with TRBJ2-3, with D maybe TRBD2 (6 bases). The CDR3 length is 17 residues. Germline V gene data show CDR1 as LGHDT and CDR2 as YNNKEL (reference sequence). V dropped 0 bases and J dropped 1 base, with 14 bases sitting between them. The DNA of the CDR3 is TGTGCCAGCAGCCAAGAGGCTCGCCCGGGGGGCACAGATACGCAGTATTTT. Translated, it gives CASSQEARPGGTDTQYF.

The chain links TRBV4-3 to TRBJ2-3; D is perhaps TRBD2 (6 bases). Germline V gene lookup returns CDR1 LGHNA and CDR2 YSLEER. The CDR3 sequence is 15 residues long. Trimming left V 0 bases short and J 5 bases short, with 12 bases between. The CDR3 spells CASSQDYGGVDTQYF. In nucleotides, the CDR3 is TGCGCCAGCAGCCAAGATTACGGAGGGGTAGATACGCAGTATTTT.